Each of the 30 T cell receptor beta chains below was sequenced from the same sample in a study of OX40 agonist ivuxolimab in advanced cancers. TCRdb's copy holds only in-frame clones and misses some; the assay was immunoSEQ multiplex PCR. The sample contains 60,000 to 65,000 clones, about 90% of which appear only once. The material was CD4+ or CD8+ T cells sorted from blood, obtained in a trial of the OX40 agonist ivuxolimab. The receptors were gathered from an adult with an advanced solid tumor such as melanoma, head and neck, liver or kidney cancer.

The V and J genes are TRBV2 and TRBJ2-2, with a tentative D call TRBD2 (5 bases). This CDR3 comprises 14 residues. Looked up from germline, CDR1 is SNHLY and CDR2 is FYNNEI. Trimming shortened V by 4 bases and J by 0 bases, and 6 bases separated the two germline ends. CDR3 sequence (DNA): TGTGCCAGCAGTGGAGCGGCGAACACCGGGGAGCTGTTTTTT. It codes for CASSGAANTGELFF.

The chain is built from TRBV27 and TRBJ2-7, with TRBD1 matching 7 bases. The V gene end was trimmed by 5 bases and the J gene end by 3 bases; junction bases not matched to a gene: 10. Germline CDR1 and CDR2: MNHEY and SMNVEV (reference sequence). The CDR3 consists of 15 residues. The CDR3 nucleotides are TGTGCCAGCAGTACCTGGACAGGACCAGACTACGAGCAGTACTTC. This translates into CASSTWTGPDYEQYF.

The CDR3 sequence: CASSVVLDPTGELFF. CDR3 DNA sequence: TGTGCCAGCAGCGTAGTCCTAGATCCCACCGGGGAGCTGTTTTTT. The chain couples TRBV9 to TRBJ2-2; D remains unclear. This CDR3 has 15 residues. Germline V gives CDR1 SGDLS, CDR2 YYNGEE. The ends were cut back, 0 bases at V and 4 bases at J, with 10 bases in the middle.

By its share, this clone is large. The chain joins TRBV6-5 to TRBJ1-1; a possible D gene is TRBD1 (5 bases). Germline CDR1 reads MNHEY; CDR2 reads SVGAGI. The CDR3 covers 13 residues. Trimming removed 2 bases at V and 8 bases at J, with 12 bases between. In DNA form, the CDR3 reads TGTGCCAGCAGTTACGGGGGTCAGGCGGAAGCTTTCTTT. This translates into CASSYGGQAEAFF.

The chain employs TRBV7-8 and TRBJ2-3; either TRBD1 or TRBD2 may supply D (7 bases each). The germline V gene encodes CDR1 SGHVS and CDR2 FQNEAQ. V was cut by 5 bases and J by 6 bases, with 18 bases left in between. This CDR3 spans 15 amino acids. In nucleotides, the CDR3 is TGTGCCAGCAGCCAGCGGGACAGTCCTGGGGATACGCAGTATTTT. Protein sequence: CASSQRDSPGDTQYF.

The V and J genes are TRBV28 and TRBJ1-1; 8 positions agree with TRBD1. The CDR3 sequence is 12 residues long. Per germline, CDR1 MDHEN and CDR2 SYDVKM. With 4 bases clipped from V and 11 bases from J, the junction kept 6 bases outside the gene matches. CDR3 sequence reads: CASSSTGGSAFF. CDR3 in DNA: TGTGCCAGCAGTTCAACAGGGGGTTCGGCTTTCTTT.

The chain is built from TRBV4-1 and TRBJ2-3; D call uncertain. The CDR3 runs to 12 residues. Germline CDR1 and CDR2: MGHRA and YSYEKL. The V end was cut by 0 bases, the J end by 8 bases, with 6 bases between. The CDR3 reads CASSQDPGTQYF. In DNA, the CDR3 is TGCGCCAGCAGCCAAGACCCGGGTACGCAGTATTTT.

The rearrangement links TRBV27 to TRBJ1-5; 8 nucleotides line up with TRBD1. CDR3 length: 16 residues. The trim removed 1 base at V and 4 bases at J, leaving 6 bases unmatched. Germline V gene data show CDR1 as MNHEY and CDR2 as SMNVEV (reference sequence). The CDR3 is CASSLFAQGANQPQHF. CDR3 nucleotides: TGTGCCAGCAGTTTATTCGCGCAGGGGGCTAATCAGCCCCAGCATTTT.

The chain couples TRBV25-1 to TRBJ2-7, with 9 bases aligning to TRBD1. CDR1 MGHDK and CDR2 SYGVNS come from the germline V gene. Losses at the gene ends were 5 bases for V and 5 bases for J; bases not matched to a gene: 13. The CDR3 is 16 amino acids. The CDR3 protein is CASSPAGQGPTNEQYF. The CDR3 region has the DNA TGTGCCAGCAGTCCCGCGGGACAGGGACCTACGAACGAGCAGTACTTC.

The rearrangement joins TRBV14 to TRBJ2-5; D remains ambiguous. Trimming left V 1 base short and J 8 bases short, with 11 bases between. This CDR3 region has 13 residues. The germline V gene has CDR1 SGHDN and CDR2 FVKESK. This CDR3 reads CASSQVPDGTQYF. The CDR3 DNA sequence: TGTGCCAGCAGCCAAGTCCCGGATGGTACCCAGTACTTC.

The CDR3 DNA follows: TGTGCCAGTACCCCTAACGGGGGAGTCGGAGAGACCCAGTACTTC. This encodes CASTPNGGVGETQYF. V is TRBV19 and J is TRBJ2-5, with D perhaps matching TRBD2 (6 bases). Germline V gene lookup returns CDR1 LNHDA and CDR2 SQIVND (reference sequence). The CDR3 is 15 residues long. V lost 7 bases and J lost 4, with 19 bases in between.

This clone was picked up a small number of times. This chain links TRBV28 with TRBJ2-5, with 10 bases matching TRBD1. V shed 7 bases, J shed 5 bases, and the junction held 10 bases outside the gene matches. CDR3 size: 15 residues. Per germline, CDR1 MDHEN and CDR2 SYDVKM. CDR3 residues: CASTEDRGLKETQYF. As DNA, the CDR3 is TGTGCCAGCACCGAAGACAGGGGGCTAAAGGAGACCCAGTACTTC.

The CDR3 coding sequence is TGTGCCAGCAGCTTGGGGATGCAGCTTTACGAGCAGTACTTC. It encodes CASSLGMQLYEQYF. V is TRBV11-1 and J is TRBJ2-7; no definite D call. V was clipped by 3 bases and J by 4 bases, with 13 bases between them. From germline, CDR1 is SGHAT and CDR2 FQDESV (reference sequence). The CDR3 runs to 14 residues.

Written as DNA, the CDR3 is TGTGCCAGCAGCTCGGATCTGGGAGCGACCACCAGAGGGGGGGAGCAGTACTTC. The encoded protein is CASSSDLGATTRGGEQYF. The gene calls are TRBV5-4 and TRBJ2-7, with D perhaps given as TRBD1 or TRBD2 (6 bases each). The CDR3 extends over 18 amino acids. V was pared by 3 bases and J by 7 bases, with 29 bases between. The germline V gene encodes CDR1 SGHNT and CDR2 YYREEE (reference sequence).

This chain uses TRBV18 with TRBJ2-2; tentatively, D is TRBD2 (6 bases). This CDR3 has 16 residues. The germline V and J ends were trimmed by 4 bases and 0 bases, with 12 bases remaining between them. Germline CDR1 reads KGHSH; CDR2 reads LQKENI. The CDR3 nucleotides are TGTGCCAGCTCACGGATCGGGAGCACGAACACCGGGGAGCTGTTTTTT. It specifies CASSRIGSTNTGELFF.

This chain joins TRBV6-5 and TRBJ1-1, with a weak D call TRBD1 (5 bases). The CDR3 length is 13 residues. V was shortened by 6 bases and J by 2 bases, with 10 bases between the two germline ends. Germline values: CDR1 MNHEY, CDR2 SVGAGI. The CDR3 coding sequence is TGTGCCAGCAGACGGACAACTAACACTGAAGCTTTCTTT. Residues: CASRRTTNTEAFF.

CDR3 in amino acids: CASSLFKGANTEAFF. The CDR3 nucleotides are TGTGCCAGCAGCTTATTCAAGGGCGCGAACACTGAAGCTTTCTTT. This chain uses TRBV11-2 with TRBJ1-1, with unresolved D. V was trimmed by 2 bases and J by 1 base, leaving 11 bases between them. CDR1 and CDR2 from the germline V gene are SGHAT and FQNNGV. This CDR3 contains 15 residues.

CDR3: CASSLVGQVGGYTF. The CDR3 coding sequence is TGTGCCAGCAGCTTGGTGGGACAGGTTGGTGGCTACACCTTC. V usage is TRBV5-4 and J usage is TRBJ1-2; 8 bases line up with TRBD1. Germline CDR1 reads SGHNT; CDR2 reads YYREEE (reference sequence). The CDR3 is made up of 14 amino acids. V gave up 0 bases and J gave up 7 bases; unmatched junction bases: 5. Full variable domain (missing parts from reference TRBV5-4 and TRBJ1-2): ETGVTQSPTHLIKTRGQQVTLRCSSQSGHNTVSWYQQALGQGPQFIFQYYREEENGRGNFPPRFSGLQFPNYSSELNVNALELDDSALYLCASSLVGQVGGYTFGSGTRLTVV.

The rearrangement joins TRBV6-5 to TRBJ1-5, with TRBD1 identical over 10 bases. Germline CDR1 MNHEY, CDR2 SVGAGI. V trimming: 4 bases; J trimming: 4 bases; junction bases outside the gene matches: 7. This CDR3 is built from 16 residues. Written as DNA, the CDR3 is TGTGCCAGCAGTTCCTCGGACAGGGGGGGAAATCAGCCCCAGCATTTT. Its translation: CASSSSDRGGNQPQHF.

The gene calls are TRBV5-1 and TRBJ2-3, with D possibly being TRBD2 (6 bases). This CDR3 spans 15 amino acids. The V gene lost 4 bases and the J gene lost 1 base, with 13 bases spanning the gap. Per germline, CDR1 SGHRS and CDR2 YFSETQ. The CDR3 DNA sequence: TGCGCCAGCAGCCCGATGGCTAGCGGCACAGATACGCAGTATTTT. Its translation: CASSPMASGTDTQYF.

As to this clone: A junction end diverges from the germline sequence, so it may reflect a read error. V and J are TRBV6-1 and TRBJ2-1; weak D call: TRBD2 (5 bases). CDR3 length: 14 residues. Germline CDR1 reads MNHNS; CDR2 reads SASEGT. The chain's CDR3 is CASLLATSYNEQFF. The CDR3 DNA reads as TGCGCCAGCCTCTTAGCGACCTCCTACAATGAGCAGTTCTTC.

The J gene is TRBJ2-2, the V gene TRBV4-1; 8 bases align to TRBD1. In germline, CDR1 is MGHRA, CDR2 YSYEKL. The V segment lost 3 bases and the J segment 4 bases; nucleotides outside the gene matches: 4. The CDR3 spans 15 residues. The CDR3 coding sequence is TGCGCCAGCAGCCATCCGGACAGGGCCACCGGGGAGCTGTTTTTT. Its protein is CASSHPDRATGELFF.

The chain employs TRBV30 and TRBJ1-1, with D perhaps TRBD1 (6 bases). V lost 4 bases and J lost 3, with 9 bases in between. Per the germline V gene, CDR1 is GTSNPN and CDR2 is SVGIG (reference sequence). CDR3 size: 12 residues. Here the CDR3 reads CAWIQGYTEAFF. Here the CDR3 DNA reads TGTGCCTGGATTCAGGGGTACACTGAAGCTTTCTTT.

V gene TRBV11-3 combines with J gene TRBJ2-7, with D possibly being TRBD2 (5 bases). The CDR3 consists of 16 residues. Deletions cut 0 bases from V and 2 bases from J, with 14 bases between. In germline, CDR1 is SGHNT, CDR2 YENEEA. The CDR3: CASSLDCHFGTYEQYF. The DNA of the CDR3 is TGTGCCAGCAGCTTAGATTGCCATTTCGGGACCTACGAGCAGTACTTC.

The chain combines TRBV19 with TRBJ2-7; 7 nucleotides line up with TRBD2. J gave up 0 bases and V 7 bases, and 9 bases lay outside the gene matches. CDR3 length: 15 residues. Germline V gene lookup returns CDR1 LNHDA and CDR2 SQIVND (reference sequence). CDR3 residues: CASTRSGGSSYEQYF. In DNA form, the CDR3 reads TGTGCCAGTACCCGATCGGGCGGGAGCTCCTACGAGCAGTACTTC. Full variable domain (remainder filled in from reference TRBV19 and TRBJ2-7): DGGITQSPKYLFRKEGQNVTLSCEQNLNHDAMYWYRQDPGQGLRLIYYSQIVNDFQKGDIAEGYSVSREKKESFPLTVTSAQKNPTAFYLCASTRSGGSSYEQYFGPGTRLTVT.

The table lists this clone with a count of one. The junction shows a germline mismatch at one end, possibly a read error. V and J are TRBV6-1 and TRBJ1-5; 7 nucleotides agree with TRBD1. The CDR3 extends over 18 amino acids. Germline V gives CDR1 MNHNS, CDR2 SASEGT. The CDR3 sequence is CASREVRDSLFSNQPQHF. CDR3 in DNA: TGTGCCAGCAGGGAAGTTCGGGACAGTCTTTTTAGCAATCAGCCCCAGCATTTT.

J is TRBJ2-2 and V is TRBV27; D is possibly TRBD2 (6 bases). The CDR3 runs 16 residues. Per germline, CDR1 MNHEY and CDR2 SMNVEV (reference sequence). Trimming removed 6 bases from V and 5 bases from J, with 19 bases in between. Written as DNA, the CDR3 is TGTGCCAGCAGCATTCCTCGGGGGTCCCGAACCGGGGAGCTGTTTTTT. It specifies CASSIPRGSRTGELFF.

This clone appeared once. The J gene is TRBJ2-1, the V gene TRBV9; 10 nucleotides match TRBD2. This CDR3 has 16 amino acids. Germline CDR1 SGDLS, CDR2 YYNGEE. Germline trimming cut 0 bases from V and 5 bases from J; bases unmatched to any gene: 5. CDR3 loop: CASSVASGLADNEQFF. CDR3 sequence (DNA): TGTGCCAGCAGCGTAGCTTCAGGACTAGCGGACAATGAGCAGTTCTTC.

CDR3 nucleotide sequence: TGTGCCAGTAGAGGGACAGGTGAGACTAGCGGGAGCCTCTACGAGCAGTACTTC. This sequence encodes CASRGTGETSGSLYEQYF. The rearrangement uses TRBV19 and TRBJ2-7, with 12 bases that match TRBD2. Germline trimming cut 6 bases from V and 3 bases from J; bases unmatched to any gene: 15. This CDR3 spans 18 amino acids. Germline CDR1 LNHDA, CDR2 SQIVND (reference sequence). Complete variable domain (other parts from reference TRBV19 and TRBJ2-7): DGGITQSPKYLFRKEGQNVTLSCEQNLNHDAMYWYRQDPGQGLRLIYYSQIVNDFQKGDIAEGYSVSREKKESFPLTVTSAQKNPTAFYLCASRGTGETSGSLYEQYFGPGTRLTVT.

The chain links TRBV4-1 to TRBJ1-2, with a possible D match to TRBD1 (6 bases). CDR1 and CDR2 from the germline V gene are MGHRA and YSYEKL. Trimming removed 6 bases from V and 5 bases from J, with 22 bases in between. The CDR3 is made up of 16 amino acids. The CDR3 here is CASRRGGAGEGYGYTF. DNA of the CDR3: TGCGCCAGCAGGCGGGGGGGTGCAGGGGAAGGATATGGCTACACCTTC.